Following are 21 T cell receptor beta chains from one sample sequenced in a study of CD8 T cells in Susac syndrome. RNA, at about 0.45 to 1 ug, was reverse transcribed with random hexamers. TCRdb reprocessed the immunoSEQ multiplex PCR reads with MiXCR, giving one entry per CDR3 protein. This sample has some 170,000 distinct CDR3 sequences, with about 94% found just once. Sequencing input: CD4+ T cells from PBMCs. The source of these receptors is a human donor in good health.

The rearrangement uses TRBV18 and TRBJ2-7; TRBD1 matches at 7 bases. J was trimmed by 1 base and V by 4 bases; bases with no gene match: 1. The V gene's germline CDR1 is KGHSH and CDR2 LQKENI. The CDR3 has 13 amino acids. The chain's CDR3 is CASSQGQSYEQYF. DNA for the CDR3: TGTGCCAGCTCACAGGGACAGTCCTACGAGCAGTACTTC.

The chain carries TRBV2 and TRBJ2-7; 7 nucleotides agree with TRBD1. Germline-derived CDR1 and CDR2 are SNHLY and FYNNEI. The V and J ends lost 0 bases and 6 bases, in that order; junction bases with no gene match: 5. The CDR3 runs to 14 residues. The CDR3 here is CASSEARQGSEQYF. The CDR3 bases are TGTGCCAGCAGTGAAGCCCGACAGGGTAGCGAGCAGTACTTC.

The chain employs TRBV13 and TRBJ2-5, with D possibly matching TRBD1 (5 bases). The ends were cut back, 2 bases at V and 4 bases at J, with 20 bases in the middle. Germline values: CDR1 PRHDT, CDR2 FYEKMQ (reference sequence). The CDR3 spans 17 residues. CDR3 loop: CASSLPLGAGSGETQYF. In nucleotides, the CDR3 is TGTGCCAGCAGCTTACCCCTTGGGGCAGGGTCGGGAGAGACCCAGTACTTC.

This chain connects TRBV7-9 to TRBJ1-6, with a weak D call TRBD1 (5 bases). This CDR3 has 16 amino acids. The germline V gene encodes CDR1 SEHNR and CDR2 FQNEAQ (reference sequence). Deletions cut 5 bases from V and 6 bases from J, with 17 bases between. The CDR3 reads CASSALGPGSNSPLHF. The CDR3 DNA follows: TGTGCCAGCAGCGCCCTGGGGCCCGGGAGTAATTCACCCCTCCACTTT.

This rearrangement joins TRBV18 to TRBJ1-2, with 10 bases that match TRBD1. The CDR3 is made up of 14 amino acids. V lost 3 bases, J lost 8 bases, and 6 bases stayed unmatched. CDR1 and CDR2 (germline): KGHSH, LQKENI. Written as DNA, the CDR3 is TGTGCCAGCTCACCGGCCGGGACAGGGGAAGGCTACACCTTC. As protein: CASSPAGTGEGYTF.

V gene TRBV19 combines with J gene TRBJ1-6; no clear D. The V end was cut by 4 bases, the J end by 1 base, with 14 bases between. Germline V gene sequence: CDR1 LNHDA, CDR2 SQIVND (reference sequence). This CDR3 is 17 amino acids long. In nucleotides, the CDR3 is TGTGCCAGTAGTAAGGGTCTCCGGGAGTCCTATAATTCACCCCTCCACTTT. As protein: CASSKGLRESYNSPLHF.

The rearrangement joins TRBV20-1 to TRBJ2-1; TRBD2 aligns across 8 bases. Germline V gene lookup returns CDR1 DFQATT and CDR2 SNEGSKA (reference sequence). CDR3 length equals 14 residues. V dropped 6 bases and J dropped 5; count of bases not matched to a gene: 9. The CDR3, as DNA: TGCAGTGCCTCCCCCGGGGGGGCCAACAATGAGCAGTTCTTC. Protein sequence: CSASPGGANNEQFF.

This chain links TRBV10-3 with TRBJ2-5; D unclear. Germline V gene lookup returns CDR1 ENHRY and CDR2 SYGVKD. Trimming shortened V by 8 bases and J by 2 bases, and 6 bases separated the two germline ends. This CDR3 spans 11 amino acids. Here the CDR3 DNA reads TGTGCCATCGGGCAGCAAGAGACCCAGTACTTC. Translation: CAIGQQETQYF.

In its sample, this clonotype was seen a few times. The chain is built from TRBV19 and TRBJ2-7; D gene unclear. Looked up from germline, CDR1 is LNHDA and CDR2 is SQIVND (reference sequence). This CDR3 comprises 13 residues. The V and J ends lost 5 bases and 1 base respectively, with 9 bases between them. The CDR3 spells CASSDGGSYEQYF. The CDR3 DNA sequence: TGTGCCAGTAGTGACGGCGGTTCCTACGAGCAGTACTTC.

The rearrangement links TRBV7-3 to TRBJ2-1, with D possibly being TRBD1 (5 bases). This CDR3 has 16 amino acids. Per germline, CDR1 SGHTA and CDR2 FQGTGA. V lost 3 bases, J lost 6 bases, and 18 bases lay in between. As DNA, the CDR3 is TGTGCCAGCAGCTTCGCGTCAGGGTGGAGTGTCAATGAGCAGTTCTTC. Its protein product is CASSFASGWSVNEQFF.

The rearrangement links TRBV2 to TRBJ1-1; D not certain. V was pared by 7 bases and J by 1 base, with 4 bases between. Germline V lookup: CDR1 SNHLY, CDR2 FYNNEI. The CDR3 covers 11 residues. The CDR3 loop reads CASMRNTEAFF. The DNA of the CDR3 is TGTGCCAGCATGAGGAACACTGAAGCTTTCTTT.

This clonotype has a single count. This chain links TRBV7-8 with TRBJ1-1; tentatively, D is TRBD1 (5 bases). The CDR3 is 16 residues long. CDR1 and CDR2 (germline): SGHVS, FQNEAQ. V was trimmed by 5 bases and J by 2 bases, leaving 18 bases between them. CDR3 in amino acids: CASSPTGTQDNTEAFF. CDR3 DNA: TGTGCCAGCAGCCCCACCGGGACTCAAGATAACACTGAAGCTTTCTTT.

V usage is TRBV12-3 or TRBV12-4 and J usage is TRBJ1-1, with 7 bases aligning to TRBD1. This CDR3 has 13 amino acids. V lost 4 bases and J lost 3; bases outside the gene matches: 2. The CDR3 DNA reads TGTGCCAGCAGTTCGACAGGGCACACTGAAGCTTTCTTT. Its translation is CASSSTGHTEAFF.

This rearrangement joins TRBV6-1 to TRBJ1-3; no reliable D call. CDR1 is MNHNS, CDR2 SASEGT, per germline. The CDR3 spans 17 residues. V lost 4 bases and J 3 bases, leaving 19 bases between the germline ends. The CDR3 sequence: CASSADYKAILGNTIYF. The CDR3 region has the DNA TGTGCCAGCAGTGCAGATTACAAGGCGATCCTTGGAAACACCATATATTTT.

The genes are TRBV5-4 and TRBJ1-1; weak D call: TRBD1 (6 bases). This CDR3 spans 16 amino acids. The germline V gene has CDR1 SGHNT and CDR2 YYREEE (reference sequence). V lost 5 bases and J lost 5, with 22 bases in between. CDR3 region: CASSSDPQGTGTEAFF. The CDR3 nucleotides read TGTGCCAGCAGTTCGGATCCCCAGGGGACCGGGACTGAAGCTTTCTTT.

The V and J genes are TRBV7-9 and TRBJ1-5; D possibly corresponds to TRBD1 (6 bases). This CDR3 region has 16 residues. Deletions cut 1 base from V and 4 bases from J, with 14 bases between. The germline gives CDR1 SEHNR, CDR2 FQNEAQ (reference sequence). CDR3 nucleotides: TGTGCCAGCAGCTTAGGAGGGGGGGGCTCGAATCAGCCCCAGCATTTT. Its protein is CASSLGGGGSNQPQHF. Based on the CDR3 plus reference TRBV7-9 and TRBJ1-5, the full variable domain is DTGVSQNPRHKITKRGQNVTFRCDPISEHNRLYWYRQTLGQGPEFLTYFQNEAQLEKSRLLSDRFSAERPKGSFSTLEIQRTEQGDSAMYLCASSLGGGGSNQPQHFGDGTRLSIL.

The chain couples TRBV29-1 to TRBJ2-7, with a weak D call TRBD1 (5 bases). Trimming shortened V by 3 bases and J by 5 bases, and 14 bases separated the two germline ends. This CDR3 spans 13 amino acids. CDR1 and CDR2 from the germline V gene are SQVTM and ANQGSEA. CDR3 in amino acids: CSVDRPGMDEQYF. CDR3 sequence (DNA): TGCAGCGTTGACCGCCCAGGGATGGACGAGCAGTACTTC.

The rearrangement joins TRBV3-1 to TRBJ2-7; no clear D. V was shortened by 7 bases and J by 0 bases, with 13 bases between the two germline ends. The CDR3 is 14 residues long. The germline V gene encodes CDR1 LGHDT and CDR2 YNNKEL (reference sequence). The CDR3, as DNA: TGTGCCAGCACCCAGATGGATAGCTCCTACGAGCAGTACTTC. It specifies CASTQMDSSYEQYF.

The rearrangement joins TRBV7-3 to TRBJ2-1; TRBD2 agrees at 7 bases. This CDR3 is 15 amino acids long. V lost 5 bases and J lost 0; bases outside the gene matches: 4. Germline assignment: CDR1 SGHTA and CDR2 FQGTGA. CDR3: CASSQRGSSYNEQFF. DNA for the CDR3: TGTGCCAGCAGCCAGCGGGGAAGCTCCTACAATGAGCAGTTCTTC.

The rearrangement links TRBV2 to TRBJ2-2; D not resolved. Trimming pared 7 bases from V and 0 bases from J, leaving 12 bases between. There are 15 residues in the CDR3. The germline gives CDR1 SNHLY, CDR2 FYNNEI. CDR3 in amino acids: CASKEASANTGELFF. DNA of the CDR3: TGTGCCAGCAAAGAGGCCTCCGCGAACACCGGGGAGCTGTTTTTT.

This clonotype occurred a few times. V is TRBV7-9 and J is TRBJ2-7; 10 bases match TRBD1. In germline, CDR1 is SEHNR, CDR2 FQNEAQ (reference sequence). J gave up 3 bases and V 5 bases, and 4 bases lay outside the gene matches. The CDR3 has 14 residues. CDR3 bases: TGTGCCAGCAGCCCGGGACAGGGGATCTACGAGCAGTACTTC. Translation: CASSPGQGIYEQYF. The full variable domain, with the rest looked up from reference TRBV7-9 and TRBJ2-7, is DTGVSQNPRHKITKRGQNVTFRCDPISEHNRLYWYRQTLGQGPEFLTYFQNEAQLEKSRLLSDRFSAERPKGSFSTLEIQRTEQGDSAMYLCASSPGQGIYEQYFGPGTRLTVT.